The rows below give T cell receptor beta chains drawn from one sample of a study of cytomegalovirus exposure and HLA in healthy donors. The repertoire was sequenced with immunoSEQ multiplex PCR; TCRdb's copy has only in-frame clones and lacks some. The sample table sets out 190,000 or so clones. What was sequenced was PBMCs. The source of these receptors is a boy between 5 and 17 years old in good health and CMV-seronegative. Both conserved end residues are part of each CDR3. A D gene is named only where the DNA matches it firmly.

D gene,V gene,J gene,CDR3 protein,CDR3 DNA
NA,TRBV4-1,TRBJ1-3,CASSQDERNTIYF,TGCGCCAGCAGCCAAGATGAGAGGAACACCATATATTTT
NA,TRBV7-8,TRBJ1-5,CASSLGRQRNRQPQHF,TGTGCCAGCAGCTTAGGTCGGCAGAGGAACAGGCAGCCCCAGCATTTT
TRBD1,TRBV9,TRBJ1-1,CASSVAPDRGTEAFF,TGTGCCAGCAGCGTAGCCCCCGACAGGGGCACTGAAGCTTTCTTT
TRBD2,TRBV7-6,TRBJ2-1,CASSLGSGGGLEQFF,TGTGCCAGCAGCTTAGGTAGCGGGGGGGGTCTTGAGCAGTTCTTC
NA,TRBV5-1,TRBJ2-7,CASSLSGSEQYF,TGCGCCAGCAGCCTTTCAGGGTCCGAGCAGTACTTC
TRBD1,TRBV2,TRBJ1-2,CASSVPGTGSGSYTF,TGTGCCAGCAGCGTTCCCGGGACAGGGTCGGGCAGCTACACCTTC
TRBD2,TRBV5-6,TRBJ2-5,CASSVGLAQETQYF,TGTGCCAGCAGCGTGGGACTAGCGCAAGAGACCCAGTACTTC
TRBD1,TRBV7-8,TRBJ2-3,CASSQAGTGGPATTDTQYF,TGTGCCAGCAGCCAAGCCGGGACAGGGGGCCCAGCGACGACAGATACGCAGTATTTT
NA,TRBV6-6,TRBJ1-2,CASSYSSSPEGYTF,TGTGCCAGCAGTTACTCGAGCAGCCCGGAGGGCTACACCTTC
NA,TRBV27,TRBJ2-7,CASSLGQGASYEQYF,TGTGCCAGCAGTTTAGGTCAGGGTGCTTCCTACGAGCAGTACTTC
TRBD1,TRBV7-9,TRBJ1-3,CASSWDRLDGNTIYF,TGTGCCAGCAGCTGGGACAGGCTAGATGGAAACACCATATATTTT
NA,TRBV6-4,TRBJ2-3,CASSRPTCTDTQYF,TGTGCCAGCAGCCGCCCAACATGCACAGATACGCAGTATTTT
NA,TRBV5-4,TRBJ2-7,CASSLTIGEQYF,TGTGCCAGCAGCCTGACTATCGGCGAGCAGTACTTC
TRBD1,TRBV11-2,TRBJ2-7,CASSPGQGAEEQYF,TGTGCCAGCAGCCCAGGACAGGGGGCGGAAGAGCAGTACTTC
NA,TRBV2,TRBJ2-1,CASRSSSSYNEQFF,TGTGCCAGCCGTTCGAGTAGCTCCTACAATGAGCAGTTCTTC
NA,TRBV11-2,TRBJ1-5,CASSLGGSGNNQPQHF,TGTGCCAGCAGTTTAGGCGGTAGTGGAAACAATCAGCCCCAGCATTTT
NA,TRBV7-9,TRBJ1-2,CASSLVSVTRGYTF,TGTGCCAGCAGCTTAGTGTCAGTGACGCGGGGCTACACCTTC
TRBD2,TRBV6-1,TRBJ2-1,CASSILAGDFNEQFF,TGTGCCAGCAGTATCCTAGCGGGGGATTTCAATGAGCAGTTCTTC
TRBD2,TRBV7-3,TRBJ2-2,CASSLRTSGGATTGELFF,TGTGCCAGCAGCTTACGGACTAGCGGGGGGGCTACCACCGGGGAGCTGTTTTTT
TRBD2,TRBV5-5,TRBJ2-3,CASSLWRGDVDTDTQYF,TGTGCCAGCAGCTTGTGGCGGGGGGACGTTGACACAGATACGCAGTATTTT
TRBD1,TRBV2,TRBJ2-1,CASSERGPGTGPFF,TGTGCCAGCAGTGAACGGGGGCCCGGGACAGGCCCGTTCTTC
NA,TRBV5-1,TRBJ2-5,CASRQGSQETQYF,TGCGCCAGCCGTCAGGGAAGCCAAGAGACCCAGTACTTC
TRBD1,TRBV4-1,TRBJ1-2,CASSQRDSTNYGYTF,TGCGCCAGCAGCCAACGGGACAGTACTAACTATGGCTACACCTTC
NA,TRBV7-3,TRBJ1-1,CASSLYMNTEAFF,TGTGCCAGCAGCTTATACATGAACACTGAAGCTTTCTTT
TRBD2,TRBV7-9,TRBJ2-1,CASGFPTAGGQNEQFF,TGTGCCAGCGGCTTCCCCACAGCGGGGGGGCAGAATGAGCAGTTCTTC
NA,TRBV5-6,TRBJ1-1,CASSLYRVTEAFF,TGTGCCAGCAGCTTATACAGGGTCACTGAAGCTTTCTTT
TRBD1,TRBV5-1,TRBJ1-6,CASSRTGQYNSPLHF,TGCGCCAGCAGTCGAACGGGACAGTACAATTCACCCCTCCACTTT
TRBD1,TRBV6-6,TRBJ1-2,CASSYPGQGPGGYTF,TGTGCCAGCAGTTACCCGGGACAGGGACCCGGCGGCTACACCTTC
NA,TRBV4-1,TRBJ2-2,CASSQDSSPSGTGELFF,TGCGCCAGCAGCCAAGATAGCAGCCCCTCGGGCACCGGGGAGCTGTTTTTT
TRBD1,TRBV29-1,TRBJ2-1,CSVSGQGMNEQFF,TGCAGCGTTTCGGGACAGGGGATGAATGAGCAGTTCTTC
NA,TRBV6-5,TRBJ2-7,CASSYSGGSSYEQYF,TGTGCCAGCAGTTACTCGGGGGGTAGCTCCTACGAGCAGTACTTC
NA,TRBV30,TRBJ1-3,CAWSVTGISGNTIYF,TGTGCCTGGAGTGTAACAGGGATCTCAGGAAACACCATATATTTT
NA,TRBV7-9,TRBJ1-2,CASSLSGRGVPQGYGYTF,TGTGCCAGCAGCTTAAGCGGCAGGGGAGTCCCCCAGGGGTATGGCTACACCTTC
TRBD1,TRBV19,TRBJ2-7,CASSIGTGGIYEQYF,TGTGCCAGTAGTATAGGGACAGGGGGCATCTACGAGCAGTACTTC
NA,TRBV28,TRBJ2-5,CASSLGGEETQYF,TGTGCCAGCAGTTTAGGCGGGGAAGAGACCCAGTACTTC
TRBD1,TRBV2,TRBJ1-1,CASNEWGQQIMNTEAFF,TGTGCCAGCAATGAATGGGGACAGCAGATAATGAACACTGAAGCTTTCTTT
NA,TRBV30,TRBJ1-5,CAWADSYSNQPQHF,TGTGCCTGGGCGGACAGTTATAGCAATCAGCCCCAGCATTTT
NA,TRBV5-1,TRBJ2-7,CASSLILTPLAGPYEQYF,TGCGCCAGCAGCCTTATACTCACCCCACTAGCCGGCCCTTACGAGCAGTACTTC
NA,TRBV2,TRBJ1-5,CASSELYSNQPQHF,TGTGCCAGCAGTGAACTGTATAGCAATCAGCCCCAGCATTTT
NA,TRBV7-9,TRBJ2-7,CASSFAGSYEQYF,TGTGCCAGCAGCTTTGCAGGCTCCTACGAGCAGTACTTC
TRBD2,TRBV19,TRBJ2-7,CASTPGGGTYEQYF,TGTGCCAGTACCCCCGGGGGAGGGACCTACGAGCAGTACTTC
NA,TRBV10-1,TRBJ1-2,CASSDPPGNYGYTF,TGCGCCAGCAGTGATCCTCCAGGGAACTATGGCTACACCTTC
TRBD1,TRBV6-5,TRBJ2-7,CASSPRQGEAYEQYF,TGTGCCAGCTCCCCAAGGCAGGGGGAAGCCTACGAGCAGTACTTC
TRBD2,TRBV5-3,TRBJ2-1,CARSLVLAGEIEQFF,TGTGCCAGAAGCTTGGTTCTAGCGGGGGAAATTGAGCAGTTCTTC
NA,TRBV27,TRBJ1-4,CASSLWAGDEKLFF,TGTGCCAGCAGTTTGTGGGCGGGGGATGAAAAACTGTTTTTT
TRBD1,TRBV27,TRBJ1-1,CASSSPGQGDTEAFF,TGTGCCAGCAGTTCGCCGGGACAGGGGGACACTGAAGCTTTCTTT
NA,TRBV5-6,TRBJ1-2,CASSRSSLYGYTF,TGTGCCAGCAGCCGAAGCTCACTTTATGGCTACACCTTC
NA,TRBV18,TRBJ1-2,CASSFMEQNLNYGYTF,TGTGCCAGCTCATTTATGGAGCAGAACCTGAACTATGGCTACACCTTC
TRBD2,TRBV7-2,TRBJ2-3,CASSLASGGASTDTQYF,TGTGCCAGCAGCTTAGCTAGCGGGGGAGCTAGCACAGATACGCAGTATTTT
NA,TRBV27,TRBJ1-2,CASSLAGTLGWGYTF,TGTGCCAGCAGTTTGGCCGGGACTCTAGGGTGGGGCTACACCTTC
NA,TRBV5-4,TRBJ2-7,CASSLRQDYEQYF,TGTGCCAGCAGCTTGCGACAGGACTACGAGCAGTACTTC
TRBD1,TRBV29-1,TRBJ1-5,CSVGDRGWNQPQHF,TGCAGCGTGGGGGACAGGGGGTGGAATCAGCCCCAGCATTTT
TRBD1,TRBV7-2,TRBJ1-1,CASGDRVNTEAFF,TGTGCCAGCGGGGACAGGGTGAACACTGAAGCTTTCTTT
TRBD1,TRBV4-3,TRBJ1-1,CASSQDRGVQGALFTEAFF,TGCGCCAGCAGCCAAGATCGGGGGGTCCAGGGGGCCCTTTTCACTGAAGCTTTCTTT